This T cell receptor beta chain was found in a study of blood T cell repertoires in COVID-19. This clone is a singleton in its sample. The ends lost 2 bases at V and 9 bases at J; junction bases unmatched: 15. The CDR3 contains 17 residues. Germline V lookup: CDR1 KGHSH, CDR2 LQKENI. Method: immunoSEQ multiplex PCR; TCRdb's copy keeps in-frame clones and lacks some. This table holds 110,000 to 150,000 clones, about 87% found once. The V call is TRBV18, the J call TRBJ1-2; 10 bases are a match to TRBD1. The material sequenced was peripheral blood. This clonotype was sampled from a woman between 45 and 65 years old with acute or convalescent COVID-19. The CDR3 region is CASSPYSSGTGDSSYTF. The CDR3 region has the DNA TGTGCCAGCTCACCATACTCTTCCGGGACAGGGGATAGTAGCTACACCTTC.